This TCR beta chain was profiled in a study of vaccination and CD4 T cells after COVID-19. Cultured CD4+ T cell DNA underwent sequencing with the Oncomine TCR Beta short-read assay. A single record per CDR3 protein comes from TCRdb applying MiXCR to the PCR reads. The table has around 26,000 distinct CDR3 sequences, 67% seen once. This clonotype appeared a single time. Its antigen is undetermined. The junction does not match germline at one end; this may be a read error. The CDR3 is 13 amino acids. The germline CDR1 and CDR2 sequences are WNHNN and SYGVQD (reference sequence). The treatment here: approximately nine-day PBMC culture with coronavirus spike peptide pools or control peptides (ViraFEST assay). Per well, a few million PBMCs were cultured in the presence of around 10 IU/ml IL-2 and roughly 10 ug/ml peptide pools.

The chain joins TRBV10-1 to TRBJ1-6, with 7 bases lining up with TRBD1. This clonotype was obtained from a human donor who received a COVID-19 vaccine. The sequenced sample was CD4+ T cells from blood, cultured in vitro, obtained after SARS-CoV-2 vaccination. The CDR3 bases are TGCGCCAGCAGTGAGTCCTGGGACAGCGACCTTAACTTT. This translates into CASSESWDSDLNF.